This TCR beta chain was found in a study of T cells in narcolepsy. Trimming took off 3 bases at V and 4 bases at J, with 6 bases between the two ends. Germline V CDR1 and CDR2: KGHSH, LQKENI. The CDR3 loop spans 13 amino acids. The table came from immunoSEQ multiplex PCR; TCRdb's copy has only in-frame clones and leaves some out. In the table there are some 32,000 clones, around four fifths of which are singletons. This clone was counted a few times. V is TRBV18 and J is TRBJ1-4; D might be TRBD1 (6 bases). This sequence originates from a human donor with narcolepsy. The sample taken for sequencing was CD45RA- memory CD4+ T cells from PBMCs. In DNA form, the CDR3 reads TGTGCCAGCTCACCGGACAGTAATGAAAAACTGTTTTTT. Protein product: CASSPDSNEKLFF.